These 7 T cell receptor beta chains came from one sample sequenced in a study of blood T cell repertoires in COVID-19. The protocol was immunoSEQ multiplex PCR, while the TCRdb copy is restricted to in-frame clones and leaves out a portion. The sample contains about 170,000 clones, about 74% of which appear only once. Sequenced: peripheral blood. These receptors originate from a woman aged 80 or older with acute or convalescent COVID-19.

The genes are TRBV7-2 and TRBJ1-2; D is ambiguous. The V and J ends lost 4 bases and 3 bases respectively, with 15 bases between them. The CDR3 runs 15 residues. CDR1 SGHTA and CDR2 FQGNSA come from the germline V gene. The CDR3 protein is CASSSFRQTDYGYTF. The CDR3 DNA reads as TGTGCCAGCAGCTCCTTTCGCCAAACGGACTATGGCTACACCTTC.

The chain combines TRBV6-5 with TRBJ2-1, with D tentatively TRBD1 or TRBD2 (5 bases each). V was pared by 10 bases and J by 8 bases, with 21 bases between. Germline V gene data show CDR1 as MNHEY and CDR2 as SVGAGI. The CDR3 is 14 amino acids. In nucleotides, the CDR3 is TGTGCCACCAGGGATCAAGCGAGGGTTGATGAGCAGTTCTTC. It encodes CATRDQARVDEQFF.

V usage is TRBV28 and J usage is TRBJ1-5; the D is unclear. Trimming cost V 2 bases and J 0 bases, with 8 bases left between them. Germline lookup yields CDR1 MDHEN and CDR2 SYDVKM. The CDR3 length is 15 residues. The CDR3 coding sequence is TGTGCCAGCAGTTTAGGGCAGTTTAGCAATCAGCCCCAGCATTTT. It encodes CASSLGQFSNQPQHF.

This clone was recorded once. J is TRBJ2-1 and V is TRBV7-3; no clear D. The CDR3 loop spans 14 amino acids. Trimming took off 6 bases at V and 1 base at J, with 10 bases between the two ends. CDR1 is SGHTA, CDR2 FQGTGA, per germline. This chain's CDR3 is CASSLSVSYNEQFF. The CDR3 bases are TGTGCCAGCAGTTTGAGTGTGTCCTACAATGAGCAGTTCTTC.

This clone was observed a handful of times. The chain couples TRBV19 to TRBJ1-2; 10 nucleotides align to TRBD1. The CDR3 length is 19 residues. The germline CDR1 and CDR2 sequences are LNHDA and SQIVND (reference sequence). Losses at the gene ends were 1 base for V and 2 bases for J; bases not matched to a gene: 13. The CDR3 DNA follows: TGTGCCAGTAGTATAGCATTTAGGGGACAGGGGCCCTGGAACTATGGCTACACCTTC. This codes for CASSIAFRGQGPWNYGYTF.

The rearrangement joins TRBV7-8 to TRBJ1-2, with D possibly matching TRBD1 (6 bases). Germline V gene data show CDR1 as SGHVS and CDR2 as FQNEAQ. CDR3 length: 15 amino acids. V was pared by 0 bases and J by 5 bases, with 13 bases between. The CDR3 DNA reads as TGTGCCAGCAGCTTAGCGCATGAGGGGGATTATGGCTACACCTTC. The encoded protein is CASSLAHEGDYGYTF.

This clone was counted once. The chain links TRBV4-2 to TRBJ2-7; 9 nucleotides match TRBD1. Germline CDR1 LGHNA, CDR2 YNFKEQ. The CDR3 is 15 amino acids. With 4 bases clipped from V and 5 bases from J, the junction kept 9 bases outside the gene matches. CDR3 residues: CASSLTGGSLDEQYF. In DNA form, the CDR3 reads TGTGCCAGCAGCCTAACAGGGGGCTCCCTCGACGAGCAGTACTTC.